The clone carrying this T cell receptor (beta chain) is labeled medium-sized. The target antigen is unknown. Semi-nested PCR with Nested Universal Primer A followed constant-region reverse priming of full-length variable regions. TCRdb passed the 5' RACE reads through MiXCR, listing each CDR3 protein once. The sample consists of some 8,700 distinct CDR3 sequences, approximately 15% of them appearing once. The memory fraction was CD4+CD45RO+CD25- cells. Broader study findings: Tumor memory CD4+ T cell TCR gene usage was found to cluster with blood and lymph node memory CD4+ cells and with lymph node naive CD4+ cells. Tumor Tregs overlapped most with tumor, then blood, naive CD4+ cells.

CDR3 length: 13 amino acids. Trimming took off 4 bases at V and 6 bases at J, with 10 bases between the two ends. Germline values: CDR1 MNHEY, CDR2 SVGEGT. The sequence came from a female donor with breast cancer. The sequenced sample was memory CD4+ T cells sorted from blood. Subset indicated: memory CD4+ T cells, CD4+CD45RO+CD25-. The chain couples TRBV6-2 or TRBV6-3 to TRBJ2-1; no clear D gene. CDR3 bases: TGTGCCAGCAGTTTCGGACGATTCAATGAGCAGTTCTTC. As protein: CASSFGRFNEQFF.